This T cell receptor (beta chain) was profiled in a study of blood T cell repertoires in COVID-19. Sequencing used immunoSEQ multiplex PCR; TCRdb keeps in-frame clones, though not all of them. This repertoire shows around 68,000 clones, 70% to 85% found once; its top ten account for about 16%. The V gene lost 7 bases and the J gene lost 1 base, with 19 bases spanning the gap. The germline V gene has CDR1 ENHRY and CDR2 SYGVKD. The CDR3 extends over 16 amino acids. The rearrangement uses TRBV10-3 and TRBJ1-1; no reliable D call. Sequenced sample: peripheral blood. The clonotype originates from an elderly man with active COVID-19. Here the CDR3 DNA reads TGTGCCATCAAGGGAGAGAGAGGGCAGAGGAACACTGAAGCTTTCTTT. The encoded protein is CAIKGERGQRNTEAFF.